The 5 T cell receptor beta chains below come from one sample, sequenced in a study of naive and memory T cell subsets. Broader study findings: Possibly reflecting memory cells re-expressing CD45RA, a few larger clonotypes occurred in naive repertoires, especially CD8.

Their recognized antigens are unknown. The beta constant-region primer was an equimolar mix of two oligonucleotides covering TRBC1 and TRBC2. Nested alpha and beta constant-region primers with the SP2 primer drove four PCR rounds on ligated cDNA. TCRdb re-analysed the UMI-ligation and nested PCR reads in MiXCR, keeping a single row per CDR3 protein. Among around 140,000 distinct CDR3 sequences, over 20% were seen once, and the ten largest hold less than 0.13%. Sequenced material: naive CD4+ T cells from blood. The receptors here all came from a human donor in good health.

V gene TRBV25-1 combines with J gene TRBJ2-1; D may match TRBD1 or TRBD2 (6 bases each). Per the germline V gene, CDR1 is MGHDK and CDR2 is SYGVNS. The germline V and J ends were trimmed by 2 bases and 3 bases, with 11 bases remaining between them. The CDR3 extends over 15 amino acids. The CDR3 region is CASSEIKGGYNEQFF. The CDR3 DNA follows: TGTGCCAGCAGTGAAATCAAGGGGGGCTACAATGAGCAGTTCTTC.

The chain carries TRBV5-4 and TRBJ2-5; 10 nucleotides align to TRBD1. Looked up from germline, CDR1 is SGHNT and CDR2 is YYREEE (reference sequence). The CDR3 has 15 residues. V shed 4 bases and J 4 bases; nucleotides not matched to a gene: 7. Written as DNA, the CDR3 is TGTGCCAGCAGCACTCACGGGACAGGGGTAGAGACCCAGTACTTC. Translated: CASSTHGTGVETQYF.

This clonotype was seen many times. The rearrangement joins TRBV11-2 to TRBJ1-2; D uncertain. Trimming stripped 6 bases from V and 8 bases from J, with 16 bases between. The CDR3 has 13 residues. The germline V gene has CDR1 SGHAT and CDR2 FQNNGV. CDR3: CASRTDGRGGYTF. CDR3 DNA: TGTGCCAGCAGAACTGACGGGCGGGGAGGCTACACCTTC. Full variable domain (rest looked up from reference TRBV11-2 and TRBJ1-2): EAGVAQSPRYKIIEKRQSVAFWCNPISGHATLYWYQQILGQGPKLLIQFQNNGVVDDSQLPKDRFSAERLKGVDSTLKIQPAKLEDSAVYLCASRTDGRGGYTFGSGTRLTVV.

There are a few counts of this clonotype. The genes are TRBV20-1 and TRBJ2-1, with unresolved D. The CDR3 spans 14 residues. Between the trimmed V and J ends, which lost 3 bases and 2 bases, there was a span of 11 bases. Germline values: CDR1 DFQATT, CDR2 SNEGSKA (reference sequence). The CDR3 DNA reads TGCAGTGCTAGTCCCAGGCCGCCCTACAATGAGCAGTTCTTC. Its translation: CSASPRPPYNEQFF.

In its sample, this clonotype was seen a few times. The chain uses TRBV3-1 and TRBJ1-1, with 7 bases identical to TRBD1. Trimming removed 7 bases from V and 0 bases from J; junction bases left unmatched: 5. CDR3 size: 14 residues. Germline V gives CDR1 LGHDT, CDR2 YNNKEL (reference sequence). CDR3 region: CASTQTGMNTEAFF. The CDR3 DNA is TGTGCCAGCACCCAGACAGGGATGAACACTGAAGCTTTCTTT.